This TCR beta chain was recovered during a study of blood T cell repertoires in COVID-19. The table came from immunoSEQ multiplex PCR; TCRdb's copy has only in-frame clones and leaves some out. The sample has about 120,000 clones, roughly 89% seen once. Germline CDR1 and CDR2: SGHVS and FNYEAQ. There are 15 residues in the CDR3. The germline V and J ends were trimmed by 5 bases and 0 bases, with 10 bases remaining between them. The TCR comes from a woman aged 30 to 39 who had recovered from COVID-19. Sequencing input: PBMCs or T cells enriched from blood (not recorded which). This chain connects TRBV7-6 to TRBJ2-2, with D possibly TRBD2 on 5 matching bases. The CDR3 here is CASSPLGTNTGELFF. As DNA, the CDR3 is TGTGCCAGCAGCCCACTAGGAACGAACACCGGGGAGCTGTTTTTT.